Listed below are T cell receptor beta chains from one sample, sequenced in a study of cytomegalovirus exposure and HLA in healthy donors. Method: immunoSEQ multiplex PCR; TCRdb's copy keeps in-frame clones and lacks some. The table shows roughly 140,000 clones, with 64% occurring only once. The specimen was PBMCs. Receptors originate from a woman aged 30 to 39 in good health and CMV-seropositive. The CDR3 runs from the conserved cysteine through the conserved F or W. The order of the fields is clone size, J gene, D gene, V gene, CDR3 protein, CDR3 DNA. The D gene is left open where the match is weak. Clone sizes are given selectively: once, few, many, or a class where the clone is expanded.

>-|TRBJ1-1|-|TRBV18
CASSPLSQPFMNTEAFF
TGTGCCAGCTCACCACTTTCACAGCCATTCATGAACACTGAAGCTTTCTTT
>-|TRBJ1-1|TRBD1|TRBV14
CASSQVIGTGRTEAFF
TGTGCCAGCAGCCAAGTTATTGGGACAGGGCGCACTGAAGCTTTCTTT
>-|TRBJ1-2|-|TRBV5-1
CASSLGGQLDGYTF
TGCGCCAGCAGCTTGGGAGGACAGCTAGATGGCTACACCTTC
>-|TRBJ2-1|TRBD1|TRBV7-9
CASSLGQVGGNEQFF
TGTGCCAGCAGCCTGGGACAGGTGGGGGGTAATGAGCAGTTCTTC
>-|TRBJ2-1|TRBD2|TRBV2
CASILGLAVYNEQFF
TGTGCCAGCATCTTGGGACTAGCGGTTTACAATGAGCAGTTCTTC
>-|TRBJ2-1|TRBD2|TRBV6-5
CASRYSGGVHNEQFF
TGTGCCAGCAGGTACAGCGGGGGGGTTCACAATGAGCAGTTCTTC
>-|TRBJ2-7|-|TRBV13
CASSSRTGHEQYF
TGTGCCAGCAGCAGCAGAACAGGGCACGAGCAGTACTTC
>-|TRBJ1-2|-|TRBV27
CASRRRGPNYYGYTF
TGTGCCAGCCGTAGGAGGGGACCCAATTACTATGGCTACACCTTC
>-|TRBJ2-1|TRBD2|TRBV6-6
CASQSGGTYNEQFF
TGTGCCAGCCAGAGCGGGGGCACCTACAATGAGCAGTTCTTC
>few|TRBJ2-6|TRBD2|TRBV29-1
CSVERASGVVGGANVLTF
TGCAGCGTTGAAAGGGCTAGCGGTGTCGTAGGTGGGGCCAACGTCCTGACTTTC
>-|TRBJ2-7|-|TRBV6-5
CASSQTVSSYEQYF
TGTGCCAGCAGCCAGACAGTTAGCTCCTACGAGCAGTACTTC
>once|TRBJ2-5|-|TRBV6-1
CASSPQAIQETQYF
TGTGCCAGCAGTCCGCAGGCTATCCAAGAGACCCAGTACTTC
>-|TRBJ2-7|-|TRBV5-6
CASSLYEQYF
TGTGCCAGCAGCTTGTACGAGCAGTACTTC
>-|TRBJ2-6|TRBD1|TRBV5-1
CASSLAPDRGNGANVLTF
TGCGCCAGCAGCTTGGCCCCGGACAGGGGGAATGGGGCCAACGTCCTGACTTTC
>-|TRBJ1-2|-|TRBV29-1
CSVEVLRGANYGYTF
TGCAGCGTTGAAGTTTTGCGGGGAGCTAACTATGGCTACACCTTC
>-|TRBJ2-7|TRBD2|TRBV13
CASSAPGLAVYEQYF
TGTGCCAGCAGCGCCCCAGGACTAGCGGTATACGAGCAGTACTTC
>-|TRBJ2-7|-|TRBV5-8
CASSLVQSAYEQYF
TGTGCCAGCAGCTTGGTACAGAGTGCCTACGAGCAGTACTTC
>-|TRBJ2-1|TRBD2|TRBV9
CASSLSGTSAYNEQFF
TGTGCCAGCAGCCTATCCGGGACTAGCGCATACAATGAGCAGTTCTTC
>-|TRBJ2-7|TRBD1|TRBV27
CASSRWIGDSLSVYEQYF
TGTGCCAGCAGCCGCTGGATTGGGGACAGTCTTTCGGTCTACGAGCAGTACTTC
>few|TRBJ2-5|-|TRBV7-8
CASSLGRQETQYF
TGTGCCAGCAGCTTGGGCCGCCAAGAGACCCAGTACTTC
>-|TRBJ1-4|-|TRBV9
CASTPGGANEKLFF
TGTGCCAGCACCCCTGGGGGGGCTAATGAAAAACTGTTTTTT
>-|TRBJ2-3|-|TRBV5-4
CASSLSGHTDTQYF
TGTGCCAGCAGCTTGAGTGGCCATACAGATACGCAGTATTTT
>few|TRBJ1-1|TRBD1|TRBV6-5
CASSPRGTGWTEAFF
TGTGCCAGCAGTCCCCGGGGGACAGGATGGACTGAAGCTTTCTTT
>-|TRBJ1-2|-|TRBV6-6
CASSGVIYGYTF
TGTGCCAGCTCGGGGGTAATCTATGGCTACACCTTC
>-|TRBJ2-5|TRBD2|TRBV28
CASSYPGLEGETQYF
TGTGCCAGCAGTTATCCGGGACTAGAAGGAGAGACCCAGTACTTC
>-|TRBJ1-1|-|TRBV29-1
CSVVPGNTEAFF
TGCAGCGTTGTCCCAGGGAACACTGAAGCTTTCTTT
>-|TRBJ2-2|-|TRBV5-4
CASSLVITGELFF
TGTGCCAGCAGCTTGGTCATTACCGGGGAGCTGTTTTTT